This TCR beta chain is drawn from a study of CD8 T cells in Susac syndrome. Reverse transcription used roughly 0.45 to 1 ug RNA and random hexamers. Across 54 Vbeta and 13 Jbeta, TCR beta CDR3 was amplified with immunoSEQ multiplex PCR. MiXCR, run by TCRdb on the immunoSEQ multiplex PCR reads, gives a single entry per CDR3 protein. The sample includes some 180,000 distinct CDR3 sequences, approximately 94% of them seen just once. This clonotype is a singleton in its sample. The CDR3 is 14 residues long. Germline V gene lookup returns CDR1 SEHNR and CDR2 FQNEAQ (reference sequence). Trimming took 5 bases from V and 3 from J; bases not matched to a gene: 4. From blood CD8+ and CD4+ T cells, the TCR beta chain was sequenced. Controls matched for age and sex were healthy donors. FACS was used to enrich TEMRA cells, whereas the CD8+ and CD4+ T cells were obtained by negative isolation.

What was sequenced was CD4+ T cells from PBMCs. This rearrangement joins TRBV7-9 to TRBJ2-5; 9 bases are a match to TRBD2. The clonotype originates from a human donor in good health. The DNA for the CDR3 is TGTGCCAGCAGCCTGCTAGCGGGAAAAGAGACCCAGTACTTC. Translation: CASSLLAGKETQYF.